This TCR beta chain was identified during a study of blood T cells in healthy people across ages. It was with a sample-barcoded 5' primer and a J-beta primer mix that a second PCR of about 6 to 12 cycles was run. TCRdb itself ran the 5' RACE reads through MiXCR, one entry per CDR3 protein. The repertoire holds around 940,000 distinct CDR3 sequences, roughly 50% seen once, with about 20% in the top ten. Per germline, CDR1 SEHNR and CDR2 FQNEAQ (reference sequence). V lost 2 bases and J lost 0, with 10 bases in between. The CDR3 totals 15 residues. The TCR originated in a woman aged 55-69 years in good health. The chain carries TRBV7-9 and TRBJ2-5; D possibly corresponds to TRBD2 (6 bases). The specimen sequenced was blood. In DNA form, the CDR3 reads TGTGCCAGCAGCTTAACGGGACTGCACCAAGAGACCCAGTACTTC. This translates into CASSLTGLHQETQYF.